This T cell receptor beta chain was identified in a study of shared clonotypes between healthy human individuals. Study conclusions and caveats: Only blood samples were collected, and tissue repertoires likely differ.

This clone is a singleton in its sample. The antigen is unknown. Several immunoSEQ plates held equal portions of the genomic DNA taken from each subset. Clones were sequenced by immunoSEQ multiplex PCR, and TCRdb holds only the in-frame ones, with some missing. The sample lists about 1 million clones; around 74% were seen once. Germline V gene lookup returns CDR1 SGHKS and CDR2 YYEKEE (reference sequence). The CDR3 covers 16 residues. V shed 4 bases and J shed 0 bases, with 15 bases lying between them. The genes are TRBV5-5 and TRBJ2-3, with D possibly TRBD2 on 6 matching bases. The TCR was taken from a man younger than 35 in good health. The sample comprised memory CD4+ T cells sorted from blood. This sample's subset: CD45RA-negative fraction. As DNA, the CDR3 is TGTGCCAGCAGCCTCGCACGGGGGTTAAGCACAGATACGCAGTATTTT. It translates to CASSLARGLSTDTQYF. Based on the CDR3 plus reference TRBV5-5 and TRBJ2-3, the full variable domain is DAGVTQSPTHLIKTRGQQVTLRCSPISGHKSVSWYQQVLGQGPQFIFQYYEKEERGRGNFPDRFSARQFPNYSSELNVNALLLGDSALYLCASSLARGLSTDTQYFGPGTRLTVL.